This T cell receptor beta chain emerged from a study of cytomegalovirus exposure and HLA in healthy donors. Germline V lookup: CDR1 SEHNR, CDR2 FQNEAQ (reference sequence). The CDR3 has 14 amino acids. The V and J ends lost 3 bases and 1 base respectively, with 10 bases between them. Study-level findings and limits: Within a later analysis, the majority of CMV-associated TCR beta chains appeared HLA-restricted. The CMV antigen specificity of three CMV-associated chains was confirmed through in vitro analysis.

Both 60 Vbeta primers and 13 Jbeta primers went into the PCR. Generated by immunoSEQ multiplex PCR, the TCRdb table keeps only in-frame clones and is missing some. The table has roughly 140,000 clones, 75% to 85% seen once. This clone was counted once. Its cognate antigen is unknown. The origin of this receptor is a man between 45 and 60 years old in good health and CMV-seropositive. The chain is built from TRBV7-9 and TRBJ2-7; maybe TRBD2 (5 bases). Sequencing was carried out using PBMCs. The CDR3 protein is CASSFGRASYEQYF. The CDR3 DNA follows: TGTGCCAGCAGCTTCGGGCGGGCTTCCTACGAGCAGTACTTC.